This passage covers 7 T cell receptor beta chains from one sample sequenced in a study of blood T cell repertoires in COVID-19. Here immunoSEQ multiplex PCR was the method, and the copy in TCRdb shows in-frame clones only, minus some. Here the sample spans under 350,000 clones, 80% to 95% being singletons. The sample consisted of peripheral blood. Every receptor here comes from a woman aged 25 to 45 with COVID-19, enrolled during active disease.

This chain connects TRBV6-4 to TRBJ2-1; no clear D gene. In germline, CDR1 is MRHNA, CDR2 SNTAGT. V dropped 2 bases and J dropped 0 bases, with 11 bases sitting between them. CDR3 length equals 16 residues. Written as DNA, the CDR3 is TGTGCCAGCAGTGACCGAGACTCGAGCTCCTACAATGAGCAGTTCTTC. Translating it yields CASSDRDSSSYNEQFF.

V is TRBV30 and J is TRBJ1-3; D perhaps matches TRBD1 (6 bases). Germline CDR1 and CDR2: GTSNPN and SVGIG (reference sequence). CDR3 length: 15 amino acids. V dropped 4 bases and J dropped 2 bases, with 15 bases sitting between them. Here the CDR3 reads CAWKVRGLPGNTIYF. The DNA of the CDR3 is TGTGCCTGGAAGGTCAGGGGCTTGCCTGGAAACACCATATATTTT.

Only one count was recorded for this clone. The chain couples TRBV6-1 to TRBJ2-3; unclear D gene. CDR1 and CDR2 from the germline V gene are MNHNS and SASEGT. This CDR3 is built from 15 residues. Trimming shortened V by 3 bases and J by 0 bases, and 10 bases separated the two germline ends. This CDR3 reads CASSDPSQSTDTQYF. The CDR3 coding sequence is TGTGCCAGCAGTGATCCCTCCCAGAGCACAGATACGCAGTATTTT.

The J gene is TRBJ2-7, the V gene TRBV2; 7 bases are shared with TRBD1. CDR1 is SNHLY and CDR2 is FYNNEI in the germline V gene. The CDR3 length is 16 residues. The V segment lost 4 bases and the J segment 2 bases; nucleotides outside the gene matches: 11. The CDR3 DNA follows: TGTGCCAGCAGTGCCCTGCGAGGGGGCGGCACCTACGAGCAGTACTTC. Its translation is CASSALRGGGTYEQYF.

This chain joins TRBV19 and TRBJ2-3; D possibly corresponds to TRBD1 (6 bases). Germline V gene data show CDR1 as LNHDA and CDR2 as SQIVND (reference sequence). V shed 5 bases and J shed 5 bases, with 14 bases lying between them. This CDR3 is 14 amino acids long. CDR3 protein: CASSSTGMEDTQYF. The CDR3, as DNA: TGTGCCAGTAGTTCTACAGGGATGGAAGATACGCAGTATTTT.

The chain employs TRBV27 and TRBJ1-2; D remains ambiguous. Germline CDR1 and CDR2: MNHEY and SMNVEV (reference sequence). V lost 4 bases, J lost 7 bases, and 16 bases lay in between. The CDR3 contains 14 residues. The CDR3 coding sequence is TGTGCCAGCAGTTCCGGTGTGATTCGGGGTGGCTACACCTTC. It specifies CASSSGVIRGGYTF.

J is TRBJ2-1 and V is TRBV4-3, with TRBD2 matching over 11 bases. Germline CDR1 LGHNA, CDR2 YSLEER. The trim removed 3 bases at V and 13 bases at J, leaving 5 bases unmatched. This CDR3 comprises 13 residues. CDR3 in DNA: TGCGCCAGCAGCCAGGGGACTAGCGGCCCCCAGTTCTTC. Amino acid sequence: CASSQGTSGPQFF.